Below, 20 T cell receptor beta chains from the same sample are listed, as sequenced in a study of blood T cell repertoires in COVID-19. The table came from immunoSEQ multiplex PCR; TCRdb's copy has only in-frame clones and leaves some out. The table records more than 110,000 clones, 75% to 90% of them present only once. What was sequenced was peripheral blood. These TCRs come from a woman aged 80 or over with acute or convalescent COVID-19.

The V gene is TRBV18, the J gene TRBJ2-3; D gene ambiguous. The CDR3 extends over 15 amino acids. Germline lookup yields CDR1 KGHSH and CDR2 LQKENI. V dropped 3 bases and J dropped 0 bases, with 10 bases sitting between them. This CDR3 reads CASSPSETSTDTQYF. DNA for the CDR3: TGTGCCAGCTCACCGTCTGAGACAAGCACAGATACGCAGTATTTT.

This chain joins TRBV28 and TRBJ2-7, with 10 positions matching TRBD1. Germline V lookup: CDR1 MDHEN, CDR2 SYDVKM. V gave up 9 bases and J gave up 2 bases; unmatched junction bases: 10. The CDR3 is 15 amino acids. The CDR3 protein is CASHGPGQGPYEQYF. CDR3 nucleotides: TGTGCCAGTCACGGCCCGGGACAGGGGCCCTACGAGCAGTACTTC.

V and J are TRBV6-5 and TRBJ2-1; 9 bases map to TRBD2. CDR1 and CDR2 from the germline V gene are MNHEY and SVGAGI. The CDR3 loop spans 16 amino acids. V shed 1 base, J shed 8 bases, and the junction held 9 bases outside the gene matches. CDR3 nucleotide sequence: TGTGCCAGCAGTTACTGGGGTAGCGGGAGTGCCTATGAGCAGTTCTTC. This translates into CASSYWGSGSAYEQFF.

The rearrangement joins TRBV2 to TRBJ2-1, with D possibly matching TRBD2 (5 bases). The germline V gene has CDR1 SNHLY and CDR2 FYNNEI. V was shortened by 0 bases and J by 10 bases, with 7 bases between the two germline ends. CDR3 size: 12 residues. The chain's CDR3 is CASSEARAEQFF. CDR3 DNA sequence: TGTGCCAGCAGTGAAGCGCGGGCGGAGCAGTTCTTC.

This clone was recorded once. The V gene is TRBV16, the J gene TRBJ2-4; maybe TRBD1 (5 bases). Germline-derived CDR1 and CDR2 are KGHSY and FQNENV. The CDR3 covers 15 residues. Trimming took 2 bases from V and 1 from J, leaving 9 bases between them. The CDR3 DNA sequence: TGTGCCAGCAGCCAAGTACAGGAGGCCAAAAACATTCAGTACTTC. Its protein product is CASSQVQEAKNIQYF.

This clone showed up just a few times. The gene calls are TRBV2 and TRBJ1-4; weak D call: TRBD1 (5 bases). CDR1 and CDR2 from the germline V gene are SNHLY and FYNNEI. There are 14 residues in the CDR3. Trimming took off 8 bases at V and 8 bases at J, with 18 bases between the two ends. CDR3 nucleotide sequence: TGTGCCAGCGGGTCATGGGGGGGATACGAAAAACTGTTTTTT. Translating gives CASGSWGGYEKLFF. Full variable domain (outside the CDR3, taken from reference TRBV2 and TRBJ1-4): EPEVTQTPSHQVTQMGQEVILRCVPISNHLYFYWYRQILGQKVEFLVSFYNNEISEKSEIFDDQFSVERPDGSNFTLKIRSTKLEDSAMYFCASGSWGGYEKLFFGSGTQLSVL.

The chain employs TRBV7-2 and TRBJ2-3, with 8 bases that match TRBD2. The ends lost 3 bases at V and 0 bases at J; junction bases unmatched: 2. Germline V gene data show CDR1 as SGHTA and CDR2 as FQGNSA. The CDR3 extends over 15 amino acids. CDR3 nucleotides: TGTGCCAGCAGCTTTGCTAGCGGGAGCACAGATACGCAGTATTTT. Translating gives CASSFASGSTDTQYF.

This clone has only one observation. The rearrangement uses TRBV11-2 and TRBJ1-4; D perhaps matches TRBD1 (5 bases). This CDR3 contains 15 residues. The V gene lost 1 base and the J gene lost 8 bases, with 14 bases spanning the gap. CDR1 is SGHAT and CDR2 is FQNNGV in the germline V gene. The CDR3: CASSLGRGTQEKLFF. DNA of the CDR3: TGTGCCAGCAGCTTAGGACGCGGGACTCAAGAAAAACTGTTTTTT.

The chain is built from TRBV7-9 and TRBJ1-1; a possible D gene is TRBD1 (5 bases). The CDR3 totals 16 residues. V was trimmed by 5 bases and J by 3 bases, leaving 19 bases between them. Germline assignment: CDR1 SEHNR and CDR2 FQNEAQ (reference sequence). CDR3 protein: CASSPVKGRGDTEAFF. The CDR3 DNA reads as TGTGCCAGCAGCCCGGTAAAGGGTCGGGGGGACACTGAAGCTTTCTTT.

About this clone itself: At one end the junction does not follow the germline gene, possibly because of a read error. V usage is TRBV25-1 and J usage is TRBJ2-7; the match to TRBD1 covers 9 bases. The CDR3 covers 13 residues. Germline V gene lookup returns CDR1 MGHDK and CDR2 SYGVNS. For the CDR3, the DNA is TGTGCCAGCAGTGAGTATACCCGGGACAGGGTTATCTTC. This gives the protein CASSEYTRDRVIF.

The chain combines TRBV6-5 with TRBJ1-2; no reliable D call. The V and J ends lost 7 bases and 3 bases respectively, with 15 bases between them. The CDR3 consists of 14 residues. CDR1 and CDR2 (germline): MNHEY, SVGAGI. Written as DNA, the CDR3 is TGTGCCAGCAACCCGGACTGGACGGACTATGGCTACACCTTC. This encodes CASNPDWTDYGYTF.

This chain joins TRBV6-5 and TRBJ2-1, with a possible D match to TRBD1 (6 bases). V was shortened by 6 bases and J by 2 bases, with 14 bases between the two germline ends. Germline CDR1 MNHEY, CDR2 SVGAGI. The CDR3 covers 15 residues. In nucleotides, the CDR3 is TGTGCCAGCAGGTATGACGGACAGACCTACAATGAGCAGTTCTTC. Translated: CASRYDGQTYNEQFF.

This chain connects TRBV5-4 to TRBJ2-5, with TRBD2 matching 10 bases. The CDR3 is 16 amino acids. Germline trimming cut 4 bases from V and 7 bases from J; bases unmatched to any gene: 13. CDR1 is SGHNT and CDR2 is YYREEE in the germline V gene (reference sequence). The CDR3 loop is CASSPGGSGGAGTQYF. Here the CDR3 DNA reads TGTGCCAGCAGCCCCGGGGGGAGCGGGGGGGCCGGGACCCAGTACTTC.

This chain joins TRBV4-1 and TRBJ2-3; tentative D call: TRBD1 (6 bases). The CDR3 has 13 residues. Trimming took 3 bases from V and 5 from J, leaving 9 bases between them. Germline CDR1 is MGHRA and CDR2 is YSYEKL. The CDR3 reads CASSQRQEDTQYF. DNA for the CDR3: TGCGCCAGCAGCCAGCGACAGGAAGATACGCAGTATTTT.

The chain has TRBV19 and TRBJ1-1; perhaps TRBD1 as D (6 bases). The germline V gene has CDR1 LNHDA and CDR2 SQIVND (reference sequence). The germline V and J ends were trimmed by 5 bases and 2 bases, with 15 bases remaining between them. CDR3 length equals 15 residues. CDR3 nucleotide sequence: TGTGCCAGTAGTTCCCAGGGGTACTTAAACACTGAAGCTTTCTTT. This translates into CASSSQGYLNTEAFF.

The gene calls are TRBV6-1 and TRBJ2-5, with TRBD2 as a possible D gene (5 bases). Trimming took off 2 bases at V and 1 base at J, with 14 bases between the two ends. CDR3 length equals 16 residues. Germline V gene lookup returns CDR1 MNHNS and CDR2 SASEGT. The CDR3 DNA reads TGTGCCAGCAGTGAAATCTCCTCAGCGGCCCAAGAGACCCAGTACTTC. Its protein is CASSEISSAAQETQYF.

The chain recombines TRBV19 with TRBJ1-4; 8 nucleotides match TRBD1. V shed 4 bases and J 5 bases; nucleotides not matched to a gene: 3. There are 14 residues in the CDR3. Germline V gene sequence: CDR1 LNHDA, CDR2 SQIVND (reference sequence). CDR3 in DNA: TGTGCCAGTAGTAGCAGGGGGCGAAATGAAAAACTGTTTTTT. Amino acids: CASSSRGRNEKLFF.

This clone was seen just once. The chain recombines TRBV19 with TRBJ2-7, with 10 bases fitting TRBD2. CDR3 length: 21 residues. V lost 9 bases to trimming and J lost 5 bases; unmatched junction nucleotides: 31. Germline V gives CDR1 LNHDA, CDR2 SQIVND (reference sequence). The DNA for the CDR3 is TGTGCCAGCGCTCTTGCGTGGTTAGGGGGCCAAGCGGGAGGGCCCTCTGACGAGCAGTACTTC. This encodes CASALAWLGGQAGGPSDEQYF.

V gene TRBV19 combines with J gene TRBJ2-5, with 11 bases lining up with TRBD1. The CDR3 consists of 16 residues. The V segment lost 3 bases and the J segment 5 bases; nucleotides outside the gene matches: 8. Germline V CDR1 and CDR2: LNHDA, SQIVND (reference sequence). The CDR3 loop reads CASSILGQGVQETQYF. The CDR3 region has the DNA TGTGCCAGTAGTATTCTGGGACAGGGGGTTCAGGAGACCCAGTACTTC.

The V gene is TRBV7-2, the J gene TRBJ2-2; no firm D call. V dropped 1 base and J dropped 7 bases, with 7 bases sitting between them. Per germline, CDR1 SGHTA and CDR2 FQGNSA. The CDR3 is made up of 13 amino acids. CDR3 nucleotide sequence: TGTGCCAGCAGCTTAGAGCGTAGCGGGGAGCTGTTTTTT. This translates into CASSLERSGELFF.